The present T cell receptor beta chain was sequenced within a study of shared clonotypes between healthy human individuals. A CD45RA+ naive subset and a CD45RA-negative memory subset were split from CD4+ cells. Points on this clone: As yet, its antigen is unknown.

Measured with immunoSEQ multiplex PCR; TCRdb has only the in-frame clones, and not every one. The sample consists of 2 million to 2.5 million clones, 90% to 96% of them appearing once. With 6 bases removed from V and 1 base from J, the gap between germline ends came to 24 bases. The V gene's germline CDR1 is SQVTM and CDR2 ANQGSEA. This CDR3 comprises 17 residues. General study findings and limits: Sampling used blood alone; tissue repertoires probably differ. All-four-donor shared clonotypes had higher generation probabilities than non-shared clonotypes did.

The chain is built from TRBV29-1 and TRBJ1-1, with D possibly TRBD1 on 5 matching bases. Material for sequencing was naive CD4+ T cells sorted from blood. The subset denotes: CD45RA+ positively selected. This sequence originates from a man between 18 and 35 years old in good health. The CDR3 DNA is TGCAGCGTCCGACCGATAAGAGCAGGGTCCTGGAACACTGAAGCTTTCTTT. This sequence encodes CSVRPIRAGSWNTEAFF. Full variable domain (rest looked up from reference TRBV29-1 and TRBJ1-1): SAVISQKPSRDICQRGTSLTIQCQVDSQVTMMFWYRQQPGQSLTLIATANQGSEATYESGFVIDKFPISRPNLTFSTLTVSNMSPEDSSIYLCSVRPIRAGSWNTEAFFGQGTRLTVV.